This T cell receptor (beta chain) was captured in a study of long-term antiretroviral therapy in people with HIV. Overall study findings and caveats: Patients on ART gained diversity, which nonetheless stayed below transplant donor controls. ART adherence, viral resistance and therapy changes were not recorded.

With regard to this clone: What it recognizes is unknown.

immunoSEQ v3.0 was run at survey level. Sequencing was intended to reach 40,000-50,000 T-cell genomes per sample. The table came from immunoSEQ multiplex PCR; TCRdb's copy has only in-frame clones and leaves some out. The table shows 9,500 to 12,000 clones, with over 75% occurring only once. The V gene's germline CDR1 is SGHAT and CDR2 FQNNGV. This CDR3 is 15 amino acids long. Between the trimmed V and J ends, which lost 5 bases and 0 bases, there was a span of 11 bases. The rearrangement joins TRBV11-2 to TRBJ1-3; D not resolved. The TCR originated in a man aged 35-49 years with HIV. This material consisted of unsorted PBMCs, taken 1.8 years after starting antiretroviral therapy. The CDR3 DNA reads TGTGCCAGCAGCCCGGGTCAGTCCTCTGGAAACACCATATATTTT. Translation gives CASSPGQSSGNTIYF.